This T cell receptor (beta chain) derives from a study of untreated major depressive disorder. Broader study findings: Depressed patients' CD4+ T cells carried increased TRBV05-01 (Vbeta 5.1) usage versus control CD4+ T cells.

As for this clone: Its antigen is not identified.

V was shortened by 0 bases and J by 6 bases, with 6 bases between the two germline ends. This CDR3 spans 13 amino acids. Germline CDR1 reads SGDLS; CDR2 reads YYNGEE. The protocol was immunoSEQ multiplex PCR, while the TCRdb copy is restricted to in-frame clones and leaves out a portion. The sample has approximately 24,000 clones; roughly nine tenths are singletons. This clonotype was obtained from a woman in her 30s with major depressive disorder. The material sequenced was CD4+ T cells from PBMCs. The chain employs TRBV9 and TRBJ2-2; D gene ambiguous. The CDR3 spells CASSVVGPGELFF. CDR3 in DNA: TGTGCCAGCAGCGTAGTGGGTCCCGGGGAGCTGTTTTTT.